This TCR beta chain was captured by sequencing in a study of graft-versus-host responses after intestinal transplantation. Study-level background: Transplant types were multivisceral, liver-intestinal, or isolated intestinal. For around 3 years after anti-thymocyte globulin induction, all recipients took tacrolimus and steroids. Study-level points and caveats: The recipient marrow held GvH clones, and some of them showed up first in ileum or blood.

A note on this clone: Antigen unknown.

The CDR3 length is 14 residues. V gave up 6 bases and J gave up 6 bases, with 15 bases separating them. Per the germline V gene, CDR1 is MNHEY and CDR2 is SVGAGI. Clones were read by immunoSEQ multiplex PCR, and TCRdb kept only the in-frame ones, dropping some. The sample carries 15,000 to 20,000 clones, approximately 89% recorded once. This TCR was sampled from a human patient who received an intestinal transplant, so some T cells may come from the graft donor. The sequencing here drew on PBMCs, taken roughly 110 days after intestinal transplant. The gene calls are TRBV6-5 and TRBJ1-5; weak D call: TRBD1 (5 bases). The CDR3 region is CASRGQGVGQPQHF. The CDR3 nucleotides are TGTGCCAGCAGGGGCCAGGGTGTCGGTCAGCCCCAGCATTTT.